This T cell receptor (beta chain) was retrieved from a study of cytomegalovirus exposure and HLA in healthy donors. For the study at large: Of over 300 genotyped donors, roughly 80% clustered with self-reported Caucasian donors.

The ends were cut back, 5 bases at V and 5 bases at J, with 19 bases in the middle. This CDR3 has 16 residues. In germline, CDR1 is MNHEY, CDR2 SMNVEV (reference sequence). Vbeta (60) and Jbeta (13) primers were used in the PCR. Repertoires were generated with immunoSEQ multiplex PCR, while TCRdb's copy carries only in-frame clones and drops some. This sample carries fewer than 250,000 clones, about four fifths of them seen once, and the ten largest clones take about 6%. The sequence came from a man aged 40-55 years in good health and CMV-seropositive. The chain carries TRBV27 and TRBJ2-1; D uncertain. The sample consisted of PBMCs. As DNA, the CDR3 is TGTGCCAGCAGTGCCCTTGAAGCCTCAATGAACAATGAGCAGTTCTTC. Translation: CASSALEASMNNEQFF.